The entry that follows covers one T cell receptor (beta chain) sequence. Antigen specificity is unknown. The record originates from a study of T cells in tumors after PD-1 blockade. About the research overall: Patients received pembrolizumab 200 mg every 3 weeks or cemiplimab 350 mg every 2 weeks. Daily vismodegib 150 mg continued in a subset of anti-PD-1-treated patients. On average, peripheral blood gave about 100,000 TCR templates and over 35,000 unique clonotypes.

Profiled with immunoSEQ multiplex PCR; TCRdb holds only in-frame clones, not every one. Of 60,000 to 75,000 clones listed, under 80% are singletons. This CDR3 is 15 amino acids long. CDR1 and CDR2 from the germline V gene are SGHTA and FQGNSA. The V end lost 7 bases, the J end lost 3 bases, and 16 bases lay between the germline ends. Whole-study results and caveats: Approximately 43% of tumor TCR clonotypes were also found in blood.

The sequencing used PBMCs, collected after anti-PD-1 treatment. The V and J genes are TRBV7-2 and TRBJ2-1; no reliable D call. The receptor's source is a human donor with basal cell carcinoma. CDR3 in DNA: TGTGCCAGCATCAAAACGCCCAGAGACTACAATGAGCAGTTCTTC. It encodes CASIKTPRDYNEQFF.